This entry describes one T cell receptor beta chain. In the original workflow: Using reference gene primer amplification, nucleated cell counts were estimated. Using immunoSEQ multiplex PCR, the repertoire was profiled, and TCRdb retains in-frame clones only, with some absent. V and J calls plus clone size are reproduced from that table; the DNA served to infer D and trimming. The table includes tens of thousands of clones, roughly nine tenths detected once. This sample stems from a study of blood T cell repertoires in COVID-19. The overall study: Samples taken during acute and convalescent COVID-19 were collected in the United States, Italy and Spain. Sample material is recorded as cDNA or gDNA derived from T cells, B-cell-depleted T cells, or PBMCs.

Germline V lookup: CDR1 LGHDT, CDR2 YNNKEL (reference sequence). This CDR3 is 14 amino acids long. V was clipped by 4 bases and J by 0 bases, with 10 bases between them. This TCR was sampled from a man aged 60-69 years with acute or convalescent COVID-19. Sequenced: peripheral blood. The chain combines TRBV3-1 (or the pseudogene TRBV3-2) with TRBJ2-7, with D hard to call. The CDR3 DNA reads as TGTGCCAGCAGCCCTAATTATGGCTCCTACGAGCAGTACTTC. It yields the protein CASSPNYGSYEQYF.